Listed here are 32 T cell receptor beta chains from one sample, sequenced in a study of blood T cell repertoires in COVID-19. Sequencing was performed with immunoSEQ multiplex PCR; in TCRdb, only in-frame clones are kept and a portion is missing. There are roughly 200,000 clones in the sample; 87% occur only once, and 10% to 15% lies in the top ten. Source material: peripheral blood. All receptors derive from a young woman who had recovered from COVID-19.

This chain links TRBV12-3 or TRBV12-4 with TRBJ2-7; 9 nucleotides match TRBD1. V trimming: 6 bases; J trimming: 3 bases; junction bases outside the gene matches: 3. The CDR3 loop spans 13 amino acids. CDR3 loop: CASSGTGFYEQYF. The DNA for the CDR3 is TGTGCCAGCAGCGGGACAGGGTTCTACGAGCAGTACTTC.

The gene calls are TRBV9 and TRBJ2-1; D is unresolved. CDR3 size: 12 residues. Trimming removed 7 bases at V and 2 bases at J, with 7 bases between. Germline V gene sequence: CDR1 SGDLS, CDR2 YYNGEE. The CDR3 DNA follows: TGTGCCAGCTCTCCTACCTACAATGAGCAGTTCTTC. Translated: CASSPTYNEQFF.

This clone came up a few times. The chain recombines TRBV18 with TRBJ2-7; D gene ambiguous. V was clipped by 3 bases and J by 4 bases, with 13 bases between them. CDR1 KGHSH and CDR2 LQKENI come from the germline V gene. The CDR3 covers 14 residues. The CDR3 DNA is TGTGCCAGCTCACCTAGTGACTTGCTTTACGAGCAGTACTTC. It is translated as CASSPSDLLYEQYF.

This chain uses TRBV5-4 with TRBJ2-7; 11 bases fit TRBD1. J gave up 3 bases and V 4 bases, and 3 bases lay outside the gene matches. This CDR3 is built from 14 residues. Germline V lookup: CDR1 SGHNT, CDR2 YYREEE (reference sequence). The CDR3 DNA reads TGTGCCAGCAGCGTGGGACAGGGGGTCTACGAGCAGTACTTC. Its protein is CASSVGQGVYEQYF.

This chain uses TRBV7-2 with TRBJ2-3; 12 bases are a match to TRBD2. The CDR3 covers 16 residues. Looked up from germline, CDR1 is SGHTA and CDR2 is FQGNSA. Trimming took 5 bases from V and 5 from J; bases not matched to a gene: 8. CDR3 in DNA: TGTGCCAGCAGCATCCTAGCGGGAGGGGTGCAAGATACGCAGTATTTT. It encodes CASSILAGGVQDTQYF.

The gene calls are TRBV9 and TRBJ2-2; weak D call: TRBD2 (6 bases). The CDR3 is 16 residues long. CDR1 SGDLS and CDR2 YYNGEE come from the germline V gene. V was trimmed by 0 bases and J by 4 bases, leaving 13 bases between them. DNA of the CDR3: TGTGCCAGCAGCGTAGAGGAGGGGAGCGGCACCGGGGAGCTGTTTTTT. Translation: CASSVEEGSGTGELFF. The full variable domain, in which reference TRBV9 and TRBJ2-2 provide the parts outside the CDR3, is DSGVTQTPKHLITATGQRVTLRCSPRSGDLSVYWYQQSLDQGLQFLIQYYNGEERAKGNILERFSAQQFPDLHSELNLSSLELGDSALYFCASSVEEGSGTGELFFGEGSRLTVL.

This chain connects TRBV24-1 to TRBJ2-1, with 7 positions matching TRBD1. The CDR3 runs 18 residues. CDR1 is KGHDR, CDR2 SFDVKD, per germline. The V segment lost 2 bases and the J segment 0 bases; nucleotides outside the gene matches: 9. As DNA, the CDR3 is TGTGCCACCAGTGATTCCTCCAACAGGGGAAGCTCCTACAATGAGCAGTTCTTC. Translation gives CATSDSSNRGSSYNEQFF.

The chain joins TRBV2 to TRBJ2-5, with 9 bases that match TRBD1. This CDR3 spans 18 amino acids. Germline trimming cut 6 bases from V and 2 bases from J; bases unmatched to any gene: 16. Germline CDR1 is SNHLY and CDR2 is FYNNEI. CDR3: CASSHTLTGGSPQETQYF. CDR3 nucleotides: TGTGCCAGCAGCCATACCTTAACAGGGGGCAGCCCGCAAGAGACCCAGTACTTC.

This sequence joins TRBV13 and TRBJ1-6; 7 nucleotides line up with TRBD1. The germline CDR1 and CDR2 sequences are PRHDT and FYEKMQ (reference sequence). The V gene end was trimmed by 1 base and the J gene end by 10 bases; junction bases not matched to a gene: 4. The CDR3 sequence is 14 residues long. The CDR3 is CASSLAGQRSPLHF. The CDR3 nucleotides read TGTGCCAGCAGCTTAGCGGGACAGCGGTCACCCCTCCACTTT.

The J gene is TRBJ2-7, the V gene TRBV18; TRBD1 agrees at 7 bases. From germline, CDR1 is KGHSH and CDR2 LQKENI. The CDR3 extends over 15 amino acids. J was trimmed by 0 bases and V by 5 bases; bases with no gene match: 7. Written as DNA, the CDR3 is TGTGCCAGCTCATCTTCCGGGACAGCCTCCTACGAGCAGTACTTC. Residues: CASSSSGTASYEQYF.

This clone was detected only once. J is TRBJ1-3 and V is TRBV9; 7 bases align to TRBD1. The CDR3 has 13 amino acids. Looked up from germline, CDR1 is SGDLS and CDR2 is YYNGEE. The V and J ends lost 3 bases and 7 bases, in that order; junction bases with no gene match: 4. CDR3 sequence: CASSGNRGNTIYF. The CDR3 coding sequence is TGTGCCAGCAGCGGTAACAGGGGCAACACCATATATTTT.

The chain recombines TRBV5-1 with TRBJ2-7; 9 nucleotides match TRBD2. In germline, CDR1 is SGHRS, CDR2 YFSETQ. The CDR3 sequence is 14 residues long. With 2 bases clipped from V and 1 base from J, the junction kept 1 base outside the gene matches. The CDR3 sequence is CASSFTSGSYEQYF. Written as DNA, the CDR3 is TGCGCCAGCAGCTTCACTAGCGGGTCCTACGAGCAGTACTTC.

This rearrangement joins TRBV30 to TRBJ1-1; 9 positions agree with TRBD1. Germline V gene sequence: CDR1 GTSNPN, CDR2 SVGIG (reference sequence). The CDR3 covers 15 residues. The V and J ends lost 1 base and 4 bases, in that order; junction bases with no gene match: 7. The CDR3 loop reads CAWSGTDRGFTEAFF. The CDR3 DNA reads TGTGCCTGGAGTGGAACGGACAGGGGTTTCACTGAAGCTTTCTTT.

This chain uses TRBV30 with TRBJ1-5; 8 nucleotides align to TRBD1. Germline V lookup: CDR1 GTSNPN, CDR2 SVGIG (reference sequence). The CDR3 has 16 amino acids. The ends lost 6 bases at V and 1 base at J; junction bases unmatched: 11. For the CDR3, the DNA is TGTGCCTGCCGAACGGCAGGGGGCTTAAGCAATCAGCCCCAGCATTTT. Residues: CACRTAGGLSNQPQHF. Drawing the rest from reference TRBV30 and TRBJ1-5, the complete variable domain is SQTIHQWPATLVQPVGSPLSLECTVEGTSNPNLYWYRQAAGRGLQLLFYSVGIGQISSEVPQNLSASRPQDRQFILSSKKLLLSDSGFYLCACRTAGGLSNQPQHFGDGTRLSIL.

The J gene is TRBJ1-2, the V gene TRBV27, with a possible D match to TRBD1 (5 bases). Germline V gene data show CDR1 as MNHEY and CDR2 as SMNVEV (reference sequence). Between the trimmed V and J ends, which lost 0 bases and 4 bases, there was a span of 15 bases. This CDR3 region has 16 residues. In DNA form, the CDR3 reads TGTGCCAGCAGTTTATCGGGGCGGCCCCGTCGCTATGGCTACACCTTC. Translated, it gives CASSLSGRPRRYGYTF.

The V gene is TRBV5-1, the J gene TRBJ1-2; D is ambiguous. V was pared by 1 base and J by 5 bases, with 15 bases between. The CDR3 sequence is 15 residues long. Germline CDR1 is SGHRS and CDR2 is YFSETQ. The CDR3 bases are TGCGCCAGCAGCTTGTCTCCTTACGGAGGGTATGGCTACACCTTC. Its protein is CASSLSPYGGYGYTF. The full variable domain, its missing parts supplied by reference TRBV5-1 and TRBJ1-2, is KAGVTQTPRYLIKTRGQQVTLSCSPISGHRSVSWYQQTPGQGLQFLFEYFSETQRNKGNFPGRFSGRQFSNSRSEMNVSTLELGDSALYLCASSLSPYGGYGYTFGSGTRLTVV.

The CDR3 DNA reads as TGTGCCAGCAGCTTAGCGTCGGCCCAGTACTTC. It encodes CASSLASAQYF. The J gene is TRBJ2-5, the V gene TRBV11-2, with D hard to call. The length of the CDR3 is 11 residues. Germline V lookup: CDR1 SGHAT, CDR2 FQNNGV. Trimming cost V 1 base and J 9 bases, with 6 bases left between them.

This chain links TRBV5-5 with TRBJ2-3; TRBD2 is a possible D gene (6 bases). Trimming took 1 base from V and 0 from J, leaving 12 bases between them. CDR1 is SGHKS and CDR2 is YYEKEE in the germline V gene (reference sequence). The length of the CDR3 is 16 residues. The DNA for the CDR3 is TGTGCCAGCAGCTTGTACGGGAGAAGGAGCACAGATACGCAGTATTTT. It yields the protein CASSLYGRRSTDTQYF.

The chain links TRBV27 to TRBJ1-1; TRBD1 might be the D (6 bases). The ends were cut back, 3 bases at V and 1 base at J, with 9 bases in the middle. CDR1 MNHEY and CDR2 SMNVEV come from the germline V gene (reference sequence). The CDR3 loop spans 14 amino acids. The CDR3: CASSFLGQNTEAFF. The DNA for the CDR3 is TGTGCCAGCAGTTTCCTGGGACAGAACACTGAAGCTTTCTTT.

The chain combines TRBV15 with TRBJ2-7; 10 nucleotides agree with TRBD1. V dropped 3 bases and J dropped 3; count of bases not matched to a gene: 5. In germline, CDR1 is LNHNV, CDR2 YYDKDF (reference sequence). The CDR3 has 15 residues. The CDR3 coding sequence is TGTGCCACCAGCAGCGAAGGACAGGGGGACTACGAGCAGTACTTC. It encodes CATSSEGQGDYEQYF.

On this clone: The sample has other DNA sequences that encode this CDR3 too. The V call is TRBV20-1, the J call TRBJ2-1, with D unclear. The CDR3 is made up of 11 amino acids. Germline CDR1 reads DFQATT; CDR2 reads SNEGSKA (reference sequence). The ends were cut back, 6 bases at V and 4 bases at J, with 7 bases in the middle. The CDR3 sequence is CSAPRYNEQFF. Here the CDR3 DNA reads TGCAGTGCCCCTAGATACAATGAGCAGTTCTTC.

The CDR3 nucleotides read TGTGCCAGCAGTTACTCGGGACTAGCCTTATACAATGAGCAGTTCTTC. This gives the protein CASSYSGLALYNEQFF. This sequence joins TRBV6-5 and TRBJ2-1, with 9 bases fitting TRBD2. J gave up 4 bases and V 0 bases, and 4 bases lay outside the gene matches. Germline V CDR1 and CDR2: MNHEY, SVGAGI. This CDR3 region has 16 residues.

The table lists this clone with a count of one. This rearrangement joins TRBV18 to TRBJ1-1; D might be TRBD1 (5 bases). The CDR3 runs to 18 residues. Germline-derived CDR1 and CDR2 are KGHSH and LQKENI. Trimming removed 2 bases at V and 5 bases at J, with 24 bases between. CDR3 protein: CASSPSSTVKGVWTEAFF. CDR3 nucleotide sequence: TGTGCCAGCTCACCAAGTTCGACAGTGAAGGGCGTTTGGACTGAAGCTTTCTTT.

The chain has TRBV5-6 and TRBJ2-2; possibly TRBD1 for D (5 bases). Trimming pared 1 base from V and 4 bases from J, leaving 11 bases between. This CDR3 region has 15 residues. CDR1 and CDR2 from the germline V gene are SGHDT and YYEEEE. In DNA form, the CDR3 reads TGTGCCAGCAGCTTGTGGCAGGGTAGCACCGGGGAGCTGTTTTTT. The encoded protein is CASSLWQGSTGELFF.

The chain links TRBV9 to TRBJ1-2; TRBD1 might be the D (6 bases). Germline values: CDR1 SGDLS, CDR2 YYNGEE. V was clipped by 3 bases and J by 4 bases, with 19 bases between them. The CDR3 length is 16 residues. Written as DNA, the CDR3 is TGTGCCAGCAGCGAGAGGGCCCTCGGGACAAGCTATGGCTACACCTTC. Its protein product is CASSERALGTSYGYTF.

The chain combines TRBV19 with TRBJ1-1; 9 bases are a match to TRBD1. CDR1 is LNHDA and CDR2 is SQIVND in the germline V gene (reference sequence). V shed 7 bases, J shed 1 base, and the junction held 4 bases outside the gene matches. This CDR3 comprises 14 residues. The CDR3 region is CASTPDRGNTEAFF. CDR3 DNA: TGTGCCAGTACTCCGGACAGGGGGAACACTGAAGCTTTCTTT.

The J gene is TRBJ1-5, the V gene TRBV30, with a weak D call TRBD1 (5 bases). Trimming removed 2 bases at V and 2 bases at J, with 7 bases between. The length of the CDR3 is 13 residues. CDR1 is GTSNPN, CDR2 SVGIG, per germline (reference sequence). The CDR3 DNA reads as TGTGCCTGGAGTTTCAGGGGCAATCAGCCCCAGCATTTT. The encoded protein is CAWSFRGNQPQHF.

The rearrangement uses TRBV4-1 and TRBJ2-1; the D gene is possibly TRBD2 (6 bases). The CDR3 loop spans 17 amino acids. Trimming took 4 bases from V and 3 from J, leaving 19 bases between them. Germline V gene data show CDR1 as MGHRA and CDR2 as YSYEKL. The CDR3 DNA sequence: TGCGCCAGCAGCCTGACTTCACTGGGACTGGGCTACAATGAGCAGTTCTTC. Encoded protein: CASSLTSLGLGYNEQFF.

The chain is built from TRBV11-3 and TRBJ1-1, with 7 bases lining up with TRBD1. J was trimmed by 5 bases and V by 5 bases; bases with no gene match: 17. CDR3 length equals 17 residues. Germline V gene data show CDR1 as SGHNT and CDR2 as YENEEA. Here the CDR3 reads CASSPRGRGGWETEAFF. As DNA, the CDR3 is TGTGCCAGCAGCCCCAGAGGGCGAGGGGGCTGGGAAACTGAAGCTTTCTTT. Based on the CDR3 plus reference TRBV11-3 and TRBJ1-1, the full variable domain is EAGVVQSPRYKIIEKKQPVAFWCNPISGHNTLYWYLQNLGQGPELLIRYENEEAVDDSQLPKDRFSAERLKGVDSTLKIQPAELGDSAVYLCASSPRGRGGWETEAFFGQGTRLTVV.

The chain joins TRBV29-1 to TRBJ2-7, with 8 bases matching TRBD2. V gave up 6 bases and J gave up 6 bases; unmatched junction bases: 4. The CDR3 sequence is 11 residues long. Germline assignment: CDR1 SQVTM and CDR2 ANQGSEA. CDR3 residues: CSVPRGGEQYF. DNA of the CDR3: TGCAGCGTACCTCGGGGGGGCGAGCAGTACTTC.

This chain connects TRBV27 to TRBJ1-1; D gene unclear. There are 11 residues in the CDR3. V was shortened by 5 bases and J by 5 bases, with 6 bases between the two germline ends. The germline CDR1 and CDR2 sequences are MNHEY and SMNVEV (reference sequence). The CDR3 coding sequence is TGTGCCAGCAGTCACGGGACTGAAGCTTTCTTT. This encodes CASSHGTEAFF.

This clone has only one observation. The chain uses TRBV2 and TRBJ1-1; 7 bases fit TRBD1. Germline V gene lookup returns CDR1 SNHLY and CDR2 FYNNEI. V shed 5 bases, J shed 8 bases, and the junction held 8 bases outside the gene matches. The CDR3 consists of 13 residues. DNA for the CDR3: TGTGCCAGCAGTCCCCGACAGGGCGGGGAAGCTTTCTTT. Protein: CASSPRQGGEAFF.